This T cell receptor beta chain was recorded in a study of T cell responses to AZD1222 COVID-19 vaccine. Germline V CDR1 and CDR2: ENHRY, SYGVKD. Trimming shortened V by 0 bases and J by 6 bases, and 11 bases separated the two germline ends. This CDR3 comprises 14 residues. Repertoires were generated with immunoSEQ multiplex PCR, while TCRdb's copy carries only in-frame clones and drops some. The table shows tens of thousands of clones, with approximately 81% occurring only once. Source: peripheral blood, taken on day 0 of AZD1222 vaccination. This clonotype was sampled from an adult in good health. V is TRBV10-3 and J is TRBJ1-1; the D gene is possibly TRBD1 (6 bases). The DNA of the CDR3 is TGTGCCATCAGTGAGTCTAAGGGGGTAGCTGAAGCTTTCTTT. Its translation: CAISESKGVAEAFF.